This passage covers 24 T cell receptor beta chains from one sample sequenced in a study of blood T cell repertoires in COVID-19 (dated by TCRdb to about 2020). Receptors were amplified or captured by the immunoSEQ multiplex PCR assay. Held by TCRdb, this immuneACCESS table contains in-frame sequences only and omits some clones. Under half of the omission traces to an unresolved V gene where checked; the cause of the rest is unknown. Across this sample there are roughly 75,000 clones, with 86% seen only once. The ten largest clones represent around a sixth of the sample. Sequenced: peripheral blood. These receptors all stem from an elderly man in a cohort sampled during active COVID-19.

V and J are TRBV6-2 or TRBV6-3 and TRBJ2-1, with 13 bases lining up with TRBD2. This CDR3 is built from 16 residues. Germline V gene sequence: CDR1 MNHEY, CDR2 SVGEGT. Unmatched junction bases numbered 10, after V lost 6 bases and J lost 8 bases. CDR3 coding DNA: TGTGCCAGCAGCCGGACTAGCGGGGGCATCTGGCATGAGCAGTTCTTC. It codes for CASSRTSGGIWHEQFF.

This chain links TRBV6-6 with TRBJ1-1; D remains ambiguous. Germline V lookup: CDR1 MNHNY, CDR2 SVGAGI (reference sequence). V lost 6 bases to trimming and J lost 6 bases, with 11 bases between them. The CDR3 sequence is 12 residues long. The CDR3 DNA reads as TGTGCCAGCAGCCGCGGGATGGCTGAAGCTTTCTTT. Protein product: CASSRGMAEAFF.

The V gene is TRBV9, the J gene TRBJ2-1, with D unresolved. CDR3 size: 15 residues. The V gene lost 0 bases and the J gene lost 0 bases, with 7 bases spanning the gap. CDR1 and CDR2 (germline): SGDLS, YYNGEE. CDR3 amino acids: CASSVEPNSYNEQFF. The CDR3 nucleotides are TGTGCCAGCAGCGTAGAGCCTAACTCCTACAATGAGCAGTTCTTC. Full variable domain (outside the CDR3, taken from reference TRBV9 and TRBJ2-1): DSGVTQTPKHLITATGQRVTLRCSPRSGDLSVYWYQQSLDQGLQFLIQYYNGEERAKGNILERFSAQQFPDLHSELNLSSLELGDSALYFCASSVEPNSYNEQFFGPGTRLTVL.

V is TRBV19 and J is TRBJ2-2; the match to TRBD2 covers 7 bases. Germline V CDR1 and CDR2: LNHDA, SQIVND (reference sequence). The junction had 8 bases not matched to a gene; V was cut back by 3 bases and J by 4 bases. This CDR3 comprises 16 residues. The CDR3, as DNA: TGTGCCAGTAGTATGGGAGGGTACCCCCCCACCGGGGAGCTGTTTTTT. Its translation is CASSMGGYPPTGELFF.

The chain couples TRBV7-9 to TRBJ2-2; 9 bases align to TRBD2. The ends lost 5 bases at V and 0 bases at J; junction bases unmatched: 10. Germline V gene sequence: CDR1 SEHNR, CDR2 FQNEAQ (reference sequence). This CDR3 has 18 residues. The DNA of the CDR3 is TGTGCCAGCAGCCGCCTACGTAGCGGGGGTACGAACACCGGGGAGCTGTTTTTT. It specifies CASSRLRSGGTNTGELFF.

The rearrangement joins TRBV9 to TRBJ1-1, with D tentatively TRBD1 (6 bases). The CDR3 runs 14 residues. With 0 bases removed from V and 5 bases from J, the gap between germline ends came to 11 bases. In germline, CDR1 is SGDLS, CDR2 YYNGEE. CDR3 sequence: CASSVGPGETEAFF. CDR3 DNA: TGTGCCAGCAGCGTAGGGCCAGGGGAAACTGAAGCTTTCTTT.

The chain couples TRBV19 to TRBJ2-2; 9 bases are a match to TRBD1. The CDR3 is made up of 15 amino acids. Losses at the gene ends were 5 bases for V and 3 bases for J; bases not matched to a gene: 4. The V gene's germline CDR1 is LNHDA and CDR2 SQIVND (reference sequence). CDR3 sequence (DNA): TGTGCCAGTAGTGCCCGACAGGGGGACACCGGGGAGCTGTTTTTT. Its translation: CASSARQGDTGELFF.

J is TRBJ2-1 and V is TRBV5-6; D is uncertain. Deletions cut 0 bases from V and 8 bases from J, with 9 bases between. Germline V gives CDR1 SGHDT, CDR2 YYEEEE. This CDR3 has 13 residues. In DNA form, the CDR3 reads TGTGCCAGCAGCTTGGGGTTCTCGGATGAGCAGTTCTTC. This sequence encodes CASSLGFSDEQFF.

CDR3 bases: TGTGCCAGCAGCCCCGGGACAGGGGGTCTGGAAAAACTGTTTTTT. It codes for CASSPGTGGLEKLFF. The chain couples TRBV7-7 to TRBJ1-4, with TRBD1 identical over 11 bases. CDR3 length equals 15 residues. V trimming: 5 bases; J trimming: 8 bases; junction bases outside the gene matches: 7. Germline V gives CDR1 SSHAT, CDR2 FNYEAQ (reference sequence).

J is TRBJ2-1 and V is TRBV3-1 (or the pseudogene TRBV3-2), with a tentative D call TRBD1 (6 bases). The CDR3 is 15 residues long. From germline, CDR1 is LGHDT and CDR2 YNNKEL (reference sequence). The V end lost 1 base, the J end lost 9 bases, and 16 bases lay between the germline ends. The DNA for the CDR3 is TGTGCCAGCAGCCAAGGGGACATAAATGACGGTGAGCAGTTCTTC. This gives the protein CASSQGDINDGEQFF.

This rearrangement joins TRBV29-1 to TRBJ1-1, with 7 bases matching TRBD1. Germline assignment: CDR1 SQVTM and CDR2 ANQGSEA. This CDR3 comprises 12 residues. J lost 1 base, V lost 4 bases, and 0 bases had no gene match. The CDR3 DNA is TGCAGCGTTGGGACAGGGAACACTGAAGCTTTCTTT. It codes for CSVGTGNTEAFF.

V usage is TRBV6-5 and J usage is TRBJ1-1, with 7 nucleotides matching TRBD1. Germline V gene sequence: CDR1 MNHEY, CDR2 SVGAGI. The CDR3 length is 15 residues. With V trimmed by 2 bases and J by 2 bases, 5 bases remained unmatched. CDR3 residues: CASSYHDRVNTEAFF. CDR3 in DNA: TGTGCCAGCAGTTACCATGACAGGGTAAACACTGAAGCTTTCTTT.

V and J are TRBV3-1 (or the pseudogene TRBV3-2) and TRBJ2-4; possible D gene TRBD2, 6 bases. V was trimmed by 0 bases and J by 0 bases, leaving 9 bases between them. In germline, CDR1 is LGHDT, CDR2 YNNKEL (reference sequence). CDR3 length: 16 amino acids. CDR3 amino acids: CASSQDSGVAKNIQYF. CDR3 coding DNA: TGTGCCAGCAGCCAAGATAGCGGAGTAGCCAAAAACATTCAGTACTTC.

The gene calls are TRBV7-9 and TRBJ1-2, with D unresolved. Trimming pared 1 base from V and 5 bases from J, leaving 5 bases between. Germline CDR1 reads SEHNR; CDR2 reads FQNEAQ (reference sequence). The CDR3 has 12 residues. CDR3 loop: CASSLDMYGYTF. The CDR3 DNA is TGTGCCAGCAGCTTAGACATGTATGGCTACACCTTC.

The V call is TRBV28, the J call TRBJ1-1; 9 nucleotides align to TRBD1. This CDR3 contains 15 residues. Germline V gene data show CDR1 as MDHEN and CDR2 as SYDVKM. The V and J ends lost 4 bases and 1 base, in that order; junction bases with no gene match: 4. The CDR3, as DNA: TGTGCCAGCAGTTACAGGGGGCGCGCGAACACTGAAGCTTTCTTT. Its translation is CASSYRGRANTEAFF.

CDR3 loop: CASSLTGASNTEAFF. As DNA, the CDR3 is TGTGCCAGCAGCTTAACGGGGGCTTCGAACACTGAAGCTTTCTTT. This chain connects TRBV7-3 to TRBJ1-1; D is possibly TRBD1 (6 bases). CDR3 size: 15 residues. V was trimmed by 0 bases and J by 1 base, leaving 9 bases between them. Germline V lookup: CDR1 SGHTA, CDR2 FQGTGA.

The chain links TRBV27 to TRBJ1-5, with D maybe TRBD1 (6 bases). Germline V gives CDR1 MNHEY, CDR2 SMNVEV (reference sequence). The CDR3 consists of 15 residues. V was cut by 5 bases and J by 3 bases, with 14 bases left in between. CDR3 sequence: CASSLQGFDNQPQHF. The CDR3 nucleotides are TGTGCCAGCAGTCTACAGGGCTTCGACAATCAGCCCCAGCATTTT.

J is TRBJ1-1 and V is TRBV3-1 (or the pseudogene TRBV3-2); D perhaps matches TRBD1 (5 bases). The germline V gene has CDR1 LGHDT and CDR2 YNNKEL (reference sequence). CDR3 length equals 13 residues. The V and J ends lost 0 bases and 8 bases respectively, with 10 bases between them. CDR3: CASSQEGRAEAFF. In DNA form, the CDR3 reads TGTGCCAGCAGCCAAGAGGGCAGGGCCGAAGCTTTCTTT.

The CDR3 DNA sequence: TGTGCCAGCAGTGAAGCGGAGAATTCACCCCTCCACTTT. Its protein is CASSEAENSPLHF. The chain joins TRBV2 to TRBJ1-6; D remains unclear. The CDR3 runs 13 residues. Germline V gene sequence: CDR1 SNHLY, CDR2 FYNNEI. The germline V and J ends were trimmed by 0 bases and 7 bases, with 4 bases remaining between them.

This clone appeared a few times. The same CDR3 arises from other DNA sequences in this sample as well. This chain links TRBV5-1 with TRBJ1-5; 7 bases are a match to TRBD1. CDR1 SGHRS and CDR2 YFSETQ come from the germline V gene. There are 14 residues in the CDR3. V trimming: 4 bases; J trimming: 2 bases; junction bases outside the gene matches: 3. The CDR3 DNA sequence: TGCGCCAGCAGCCCCGGGACAGGCAATCAGCCCCAGCATTTT. Encoded protein: CASSPGTGNQPQHF.

The chain is built from TRBV10-3 and TRBJ2-1; 8 bases match TRBD1. CDR1 and CDR2 (germline): ENHRY, SYGVKD. V lost 4 bases, J lost 5 bases, and 4 bases stayed unmatched. This CDR3 spans 14 amino acids. CDR3 sequence (DNA): TGTGCCATCAGTGGGACAGGGAAACACAATGAGCAGTTCTTC. Its protein product is CAISGTGKHNEQFF.

The CDR3 protein is CASRIAGGRYEQYF. The CDR3 coding sequence is TGTGCCAGCAGAATAGCGGGGGGGCGATACGAGCAGTACTTC. V is TRBV2 and J is TRBJ2-7; 11 nucleotides agree with TRBD2. Germline lookup yields CDR1 SNHLY and CDR2 FYNNEI. Trimming cost V 6 bases and J 4 bases; bases outside gene matches: 5. The CDR3 runs to 14 residues.

The chain links TRBV24-1 to TRBJ1-5, with D unclear. The CDR3 spans 13 residues. V lost 2 bases to trimming and J lost 10 bases, with 11 bases between them. Looked up from germline, CDR1 is KGHDR and CDR2 is SFDVKD. DNA for the CDR3: TGTGCCACCAGTGATTCAGTCAGCGGTCCCCAGCATTTT. It yields the protein CATSDSVSGPQHF.

The rearrangement uses TRBV19 and TRBJ1-2, with a tentative D call TRBD1 (6 bases). The V end was cut by 3 bases, the J end by 3 bases, with 11 bases between. CDR3 length: 14 residues. In germline, CDR1 is LNHDA, CDR2 SQIVND (reference sequence). The CDR3 DNA sequence: TGTGCCAGTAGTATTAACAGGGCGGACTATGGCTACACCTTC. It encodes CASSINRADYGYTF.